The 17 T cell receptor beta chains presented below share a single source sample, sequenced in a study of CD8 T cells in Susac syndrome. With random hexamers, about 0.45 to 1 ug RNA was reverse transcribed. A single record per CDR3 protein comes from TCRdb applying MiXCR to the immunoSEQ multiplex PCR reads. The sample shows 84,000 or so distinct CDR3 sequences, 94% of them seen only once. Sequenced: CD8+ T cells from PBMCs. The receptors derive from a human donor with Susac syndrome.

The V gene is TRBV10-3, the J gene TRBJ2-3; D is unclear. The CDR3 runs to 13 residues. The V end lost 0 bases, the J end lost 4 bases, and 5 bases lay between the germline ends. Germline CDR1 and CDR2: ENHRY and SYGVKD. CDR3 in DNA: TGTGCCATCAGTGAGTCCCCACCAGATACGCAGTATTTT. Its translation is CAISESPPDTQYF.

V gene TRBV7-9 combines with J gene TRBJ2-7; 8 bases are shared with TRBD2. The CDR3 spans 14 residues. Trimming at V came to 5 bases and at J to 6 bases, leaving 9 bases not matched to a gene. The germline V gene has CDR1 SEHNR and CDR2 FQNEAQ (reference sequence). The CDR3 spells CASSDEAGVGEQYF. The CDR3 DNA follows: TGTGCCAGCAGCGACGAAGCGGGGGTGGGCGAGCAGTACTTC.

This clonotype has a single count. The CDR3 DNA is TGTGCCAGCAGCTCTTCCCGGGAGTCCAGCACAGATACGCAGTATTTT. Residues: CASSSSRESSTDTQYF. The chain recombines TRBV28 with TRBJ2-3; tentative D call: TRBD2 (6 bases). CDR1 and CDR2 (germline): MDHEN, SYDVKM. CDR3 length: 16 residues. V was shortened by 6 bases and J by 0 bases, with 16 bases between the two germline ends.

The chain recombines TRBV28 with TRBJ1-5; TRBD1 agrees at 11 bases. Germline CDR1 and CDR2: MDHEN and SYDVKM. The CDR3 contains 16 residues. Losses at the gene ends were 6 bases for V and 6 bases for J; bases not matched to a gene: 10. The CDR3 sequence is CASRPRTGGPGQPQHF. CDR3 DNA: TGTGCCAGCAGACCCCGGACAGGGGGCCCGGGTCAGCCCCAGCATTTT.

The chain recombines TRBV5-1 with TRBJ1-2; D remains unclear. The germline V gene encodes CDR1 SGHRS and CDR2 YFSETQ. V was trimmed by 5 bases and J by 8 bases, leaving 16 bases between them. The CDR3 runs to 13 residues. The CDR3 DNA is TGCGCCAGCAGTCGGCCAGGCCCCCGGGGCTACACCTTC. It codes for CASSRPGPRGYTF.

The genes are TRBV10-3 and TRBJ2-6; D is ambiguous. The CDR3 is 14 residues long. CDR1 and CDR2 from the germline V gene are ENHRY and SYGVKD. V lost 3 bases, J lost 3 bases, and 6 bases lay in between. CDR3 in amino acids: CAISDPDGANVLTF. The DNA for the CDR3 is TGTGCCATCAGTGACCCAGATGGGGCCAACGTCCTGACTTTC.

Concerning this clonotype itself: At one end, the junction sequence differs from germline, possibly due to a read error. The gene calls are TRBV10-3 and TRBJ2-1; D is perhaps TRBD2 (6 bases). The CDR3 is made up of 13 amino acids. Germline CDR1 and CDR2: ENHRY and SYGVKD. This CDR3 reads CATTGDSDNEQFF. For the CDR3, the DNA is TGTGCCACCACCGGGGACTCCGACAATGAGCAGTTCTTC.

This chain's CDR3 is CASRRTDYGYTF. DNA for the CDR3: TGTGCCAGCAGGAGGACAGATTATGGCTACACCTTC. This chain uses TRBV2 with TRBJ1-2; possibly TRBD1 for D (6 bases). From germline, CDR1 is SNHLY and CDR2 FYNNEI. The CDR3 loop spans 12 amino acids. V lost 6 bases, J lost 5 bases, and 10 bases lay in between.

The chain carries TRBV15 and TRBJ2-3; D not certain. The CDR3 covers 14 residues. Trimming left V 1 base short and J 6 bases short, with 11 bases between. Germline CDR1 reads LNHNV; CDR2 reads YYDKDF (reference sequence). In DNA form, the CDR3 reads TGTGCCACCAGCAGAGGAGTGGAGAGGGATACGCAGTATTTT. It yields the protein CATSRGVERDTQYF.

The CDR3 loop reads CASSLPPGQGADTQYF. As DNA, the CDR3 is TGTGCCAGCAGCTTACCCCCGGGACAGGGGGCGGATACGCAGTATTTT. The V gene is TRBV7-9, the J gene TRBJ2-3; 12 nucleotides align to TRBD1. Trimming at V came to 2 bases and at J to 6 bases, leaving 6 bases not matched to a gene. CDR1 and CDR2 from the germline V gene are SEHNR and FQNEAQ (reference sequence). The CDR3 has 16 amino acids.

V usage is TRBV7-2 and J usage is TRBJ2-1; TRBD2 matches at 13 bases. The CDR3 runs to 15 residues. Germline V gene data show CDR1 as SGHTA and CDR2 as FQGNSA. V shed 5 bases and J 5 bases; nucleotides not matched to a gene: 3. The CDR3 region has the DNA TGTGCCAGCAGCCCCGGGACTAGCGGGGACAATGAGCAGTTCTTC. Translating it yields CASSPGTSGDNEQFF.

The gene calls are TRBV2 and TRBJ2-1; TRBD2 matches 8 bases. The V and J ends lost 8 bases and 0 bases, in that order; junction bases with no gene match: 6. This CDR3 comprises 15 residues. Germline V CDR1 and CDR2: SNHLY, FYNNEI. In DNA form, the CDR3 reads TGTGCCAGCGAAGCGGGAGTTAGCTCCTACAATGAGCAGTTCTTC. As protein: CASEAGVSSYNEQFF.

This clonotype was observed a single time. The rearrangement uses TRBV6-5 and TRBJ2-3; 8 bases line up with TRBD2. This CDR3 spans 15 amino acids. V dropped 0 bases and J dropped 4; count of bases not matched to a gene: 3. The germline V gene encodes CDR1 MNHEY and CDR2 SVGAGI. The CDR3 protein is CASSYSQAGADTQYF. CDR3 coding DNA: TGTGCCAGCAGTTACTCCCAAGCGGGGGCAGATACGCAGTATTTT.

V and J are TRBV7-9 and TRBJ2-7; D is unclear. V was cut by 3 bases and J by 2 bases, with 11 bases left in between. The germline V gene encodes CDR1 SEHNR and CDR2 FQNEAQ (reference sequence). The CDR3 runs 14 residues. CDR3 coding DNA: TGTGCCAGCAGCTTTATTAAGGCGGCCTACGAGCAGTACTTC. Translated, it gives CASSFIKAAYEQYF.

V and J are TRBV24-1 and TRBJ2-7; possible D gene TRBD2, 5 bases. This CDR3 contains 14 residues. Trimming left V 3 bases short and J 5 bases short, with 13 bases between. Germline values: CDR1 KGHDR, CDR2 SFDVKD. In DNA, the CDR3 is TGTGCCACCAGTGATCCGGGGTTTGGCGACGAGCAGTACTTC. Translation gives CATSDPGFGDEQYF.

The rearrangement uses TRBV19 and TRBJ1-2; 7 bases map to TRBD1. V lost 11 bases and J lost 6; bases outside the gene matches: 9. Germline assignment: CDR1 LNHDA and CDR2 SQIVND (reference sequence). This CDR3 is built from 12 residues. CDR3 sequence (DNA): TGTGCCTCTAAAGACAGGGTGGATGGCTACACCTTC. Encoded protein: CASKDRVDGYTF.

CDR3 residues: CASSESGTLGETQYF. CDR3 bases: TGTGCCAGCAGTGAATCGGGGACCCTTGGGGAGACCCAGTACTTC. The chain couples TRBV2 to TRBJ2-5; perhaps D is TRBD1 or TRBD2 (5 bases each). CDR1 and CDR2 (germline): SNHLY, FYNNEI. Between the trimmed V and J ends, which lost 2 bases and 5 bases, there was a span of 15 bases. CDR3 size: 15 residues.